A selection of T cell receptor beta chains follows, all from one sample in a study of blood T cell repertoires in COVID-19. Libraries were prepared by immunoSEQ multiplex PCR; TCRdb keeps only in-frame clonotypes and omits some of them. The sample lists 150,000 to 200,000 clones, roughly 83% seen once, with 13% in the top ten. Sequencing was performed on PBMCs or T cells enriched from blood (not recorded which). Source of these receptors: a woman aged 60 to 75 who had recovered from COVID-19. CDR3s include the opening cysteine and the closing phenylalanine or tryptophan. Each record gives: J gene, D gene, clone size, V gene, CDR3 protein, CDR3 DNA. The D gene is left open where the match is weak. Size values are once, few and many counts, or a class for expanded clones, and some rows have none.

TRBJ2-1 | TRBD2 | . | TRBV29-1 | CSVLLRLAGIEQFF | TGCAGCGTTCTACTGAGACTAGCGGGGATTGAGCAGTTCTTC
TRBJ1-4 | . | once | TRBV6-5 | CASRYREELNEKLFF | TGTGCCAGCAGATACAGGGAGGAACTTAATGAAAAACTGTTTTTT
TRBJ2-7 | TRBD1 | once | TRBV4-1 | CASSQDSRGQAYEQYF | TGCGCCAGCAGCCAAGATTCAAGGGGACAGGCCTACGAGCAGTACTTC
TRBJ2-2 | . | . | TRBV5-5 | CASSLGLPQGGELFF | TGTGCCAGCAGCTTGGGACTCCCCCAGGGAGGGGAGCTGTTTTTT
TRBJ1-6 | . | . | TRBV10-3 | CAISESIANSPLHF | TGTGCCATCAGTGAGTCAATAGCTAATTCACCCCTCCACTTT
TRBJ1-1 | TRBD1 | . | TRBV6-5 | CASRRQGNTEAFF | TGTGCCAGCAGGAGACAGGGGAACACTGAAGCTTTCTTT
TRBJ2-3 | TRBD2 | . | TRBV4-1 | CASSPRGAGSTDTQYF | TGCGCCAGCAGCCCCCGGGGAGCGGGGTCCACAGATACGCAGTATTTT
TRBJ2-1 | . | . | TRBV10-3 | CAISESRVHEQFF | TGTGCCATCAGTGAGTCCAGGGTCCATGAGCAGTTCTTC
TRBJ2-3 | . | . | TRBV7-8 | CASSPYTDTQYF | TGTGCCAGCAGCCCTTACACAGATACGCAGTATTTT
TRBJ2-7 | . | . | TRBV30 | CAWSFQAEQYF | TGTGCCTGGAGTTTCCAGGCAGAGCAGTACTTC
TRBJ2-6 | . | . | TRBV7-8 | CASSTSSGANVLTF | TGTGCCAGCAGCACAAGCTCTGGGGCCAACGTCCTGACTTTC
TRBJ2-2 | TRBD1 | . | TRBV12-5 | CASGTTGATGELFF | TGTGCTAGTGGGACCACAGGGGCGACCGGGGAGCTGTTTTTT
TRBJ1-2 | TRBD1 | . | TRBV27 | CASRPSGDRGQGYTF | TGTGCCAGCAGACCCTCGGGAGACAGGGGGCAAGGCTACACCTTC
TRBJ1-2 | TRBD1 | . | TRBV28 | CASSLRGQGPNYGYTF | TGTGCCAGCAGCTTACGGGGACAGGGCCCTAACTATGGCTACACCTTC
TRBJ2-7 | TRBD1 | . | TRBV28 | CASSSPGGITYEQYF | TGTGCCAGCAGTTCCCCAGGGGGAATTACCTACGAGCAGTACTTC
TRBJ2-7 | TRBD2 | . | TRBV10-2 | CASSPTSGAFVLGEQYF | TGCGCCAGCAGTCCGACTAGCGGGGCCTTCGTCCTTGGGGAGCAGTACTTC
TRBJ1-5 | . | . | TRBV5-6 | CASSLGAYNQPQHF | TGTGCCAGCAGCTTAGGAGCGTACAATCAGCCCCAGCATTTT
TRBJ1-1 | . | . | TRBV29-1 | CSVAPRQYGTEAFF | TGCAGCGTTGCCCCCCGACAGTACGGCACTGAAGCTTTCTTT
TRBJ1-2 | . | once | TRBV5-6 | CASSVNLRNNYGYTF | TGTGCCAGCAGCGTCAACCTCAGGAATAACTATGGCTACACCTTC
TRBJ2-5 | . | . | TRBV19 | CASSIPKAGETQYF | TGTGCCAGTAGTATTCCCAAGGCGGGAGAGACCCAGTACTTC
TRBJ2-3 | TRBD2 | . | TRBV6-4 | CASSETSHHTDTQYF | TGTGCCAGCAGTGAGACTAGCCACCACACAGATACGCAGTATTTT
TRBJ1-2 | TRBD1 | . | TRBV9 | CASSVADGTGLGYTF | TGTGCCAGCAGCGTAGCAGACGGGACAGGGCTGGGCTACACCTTC
TRBJ1-1 | . | . | TRBV7-8 | CASRQNTEAFF | TGTGCCAGCAGACAGAACACTGAAGCTTTCTTT
TRBJ2-5 | . | . | TRBV5-1 | CASSLVGSQETQYF | TGCGCCAGCAGCCTCGTCGGGAGTCAAGAGACCCAGTACTTC
TRBJ1-1 | . | . | TRBV3-1/TRBV3-2 | CASSQAGGFTEAFF | TGTGCCAGCAGCCAAGCAGGCGGGTTCACTGAAGCTTTCTTT
TRBJ2-1 | TRBD2 | . | TRBV5-4 | CASTSPGAGGDDEQFF | TGTGCCAGCACCTCCCCCGGGGCGGGAGGGGATGATGAGCAGTTCTTC
TRBJ2-7 | TRBD1 | . | TRBV2 | CASRPTGGTYEQYF | TGTGCCAGCAGGCCGACAGGGGGAACCTACGAGCAGTACTTC
TRBJ2-7 | . | . | TRBV7-9 | CASSLSGSYEQYF | TGTGCCAGCAGCTTAAGCGGCTCCTACGAGCAGTACTTC
TRBJ2-2 | TRBD1 | . | TRBV7-8 | CASSSGQGASTGELFF | TGTGCCAGCAGCTCGGGACAGGGGGCGAGCACCGGGGAGCTGTTTTTT
TRBJ1-1 | TRBD1 | . | TRBV28 | CASSPGTGRWEAFF | TGTGCCAGCAGTCCCGGGACAGGGCGGTGGGAAGCTTTCTTT
TRBJ1-6 | . | once | TRBV28 | CASSLGGTSYNSPLHF | TGTGCCAGCAGTTTAGGGGGGACCTCCTATAATTCACCCCTCCACTTT
TRBJ2-7 | . | once | TRBV18 | CASSPQQASSYEQYF | TGTGCCAGCTCACCCCAACAGGCAAGCTCCTACGAGCAGTACTTC
TRBJ2-7 | . | . | TRBV6-1 | CASSEAARQYYEQYF | TGTGCCAGCAGTGAAGCGGCCCGACAGTACTACGAGCAGTACTTC
TRBJ2-1 | TRBD2 | . | TRBV11-2 | CASSLRLAGSSYNEQFF | TGTGCCAGCAGCTTAAGACTAGCGGGTTCCTCCTACAATGAGCAGTTCTTC
TRBJ1-1 | . | . | TRBV25-1 | CASSAGSSLNTEAFF | TGTGCCAGCAGTGCGGGTAGTTCTCTGAACACTGAAGCTTTCTTT
TRBJ1-1 | TRBD1 | . | TRBV2 | CASSEGQGWVMNTEAFF | TGTGCCAGCAGTGAAGGACAGGGTTGGGTTATGAACACTGAAGCTTTCTTT
TRBJ2-1 | TRBD1 | . | TRBV28 | CASRFTGEHEQFF | TGTGCCAGCAGGTTTACAGGGGAGCACGAGCAGTTCTTC
TRBJ2-3 | . | once | TRBV2 | CASSYRVSDTQYF | TGTGCCAGCAGTTACAGGGTATCAGATACGCAGTATTTT
TRBJ1-2 | . | . | TRBV5-8 | CASSLVLYGYTF | TGTGCCAGCAGCTTGGTACTCTATGGCTACACCTTC
TRBJ1-2 | TRBD1 | . | TRBV7-8 | CASSWRGRDYGYTF | TGTGCCAGCAGCTGGAGGGGGCGGGACTATGGCTACACCTTC
TRBJ2-1 | TRBD2 | . | TRBV7-9 | CASSSYDLAGDYNEQFF | TGTGCCAGCAGCTCATATGACCTAGCGGGGGATTACAATGAGCAGTTCTTC
TRBJ2-7 | . | . | TRBV28 | CASSSSGREQYF | TGTGCCAGCAGTTCATCAGGGAGGGAGCAGTACTTC
TRBJ2-5 | . | . | TRBV2 | CASSRPRGTQYF | TGTGCCAGCAGCAGGCCCCGGGGGACCCAGTACTTC
TRBJ1-1 | . | . | TRBV15 | CATSREGMLPFF | TGTGCCACCAGCAGGGAGGGGATGTTACCTTTCTTT
TRBJ2-7 | . | . | TRBV21-1 | CASSKVVQSGTDYEQYF | TGTGCCAGCAGCAAAGTGGTGCAGAGTGGGACAGATTACGAGCAGTACTTC
TRBJ1-3 | . | . | TRBV4-1 | CASSPIRLGGVLYF | TGCGCCAGCAGCCCAATCCGACTGGGTGGAGTCTTATATTTT
TRBJ1-4 | . | . | TRBV4-2 | CASSRQENEKLFF | TGTGCCAGCAGCCGACAGGAAAATGAAAAACTGTTTTTT
TRBJ1-1 | . | . | TRBV28 | CASSPPRQGLWAFF | TGTGCCAGCAGTCCCCCCCGGCAGGGCTTGTGGGCTTTCTTT
TRBJ1-4 | TRBD1 | . | TRBV5-1 | CASSGGQGASEKLFF | TGCGCCAGCAGCGGAGGACAGGGGGCCTCGGAAAAACTGTTTTTT
TRBJ1-1 | TRBD1 | . | TRBV6-6 | CASSYSGGMNTEAFF | TGTGCCAGCAGTTACTCAGGGGGCATGAACACTGAAGCTTTCTTT
TRBJ2-1 | . | . | TRBV7-2 | CASSLTGGLIPNEQFF | TGTGCCAGCAGCCTAACCGGAGGGCTGATTCCCAATGAGCAGTTCTTC
TRBJ1-4 | TRBD1 | . | TRBV27 | CASSRSGGIGTEKLFF | TGTGCCAGCAGTCGATCAGGGGGGATTGGTACGGAAAAACTGTTTTTT
TRBJ2-7 | . | . | TRBV15 | CATSRDQFPGPDEQYF | TGTGCCACCAGCAGAGACCAATTCCCAGGGCCGGACGAGCAGTACTTC
TRBJ1-2 | . | . | TRBV5-1 | CASSLDRVNYGYTF | TGCGCCAGCAGCTTGGACAGGGTTAACTATGGCTACACCTTC